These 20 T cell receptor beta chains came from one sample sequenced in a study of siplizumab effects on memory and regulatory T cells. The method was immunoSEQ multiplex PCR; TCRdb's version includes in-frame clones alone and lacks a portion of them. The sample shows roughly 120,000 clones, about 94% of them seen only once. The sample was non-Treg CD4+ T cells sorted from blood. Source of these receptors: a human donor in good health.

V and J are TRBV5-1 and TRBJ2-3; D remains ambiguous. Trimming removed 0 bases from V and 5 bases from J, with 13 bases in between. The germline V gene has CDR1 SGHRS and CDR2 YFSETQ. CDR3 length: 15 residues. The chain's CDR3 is CASSLDLSFGDTQYF. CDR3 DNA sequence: TGCGCCAGCAGCTTGGATTTGTCGTTCGGAGATACGCAGTATTTT. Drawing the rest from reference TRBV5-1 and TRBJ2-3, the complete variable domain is KAGVTQTPRYLIKTRGQQVTLSCSPISGHRSVSWYQQTPGQGLQFLFEYFSETQRNKGNFPGRFSGRQFSNSRSEMNVSTLELGDSALYLCASSLDLSFGDTQYFGPGTRLTVL.

The CDR3 DNA sequence: TGTGCCAGCAGCTTAGACAGGGGTAATCAGCCCCAGCATTTT. It translates to CASSLDRGNQPQHF. The rearrangement uses TRBV7-9 and TRBJ1-5; 7 bases are a match to TRBD1. The V segment lost 1 base and the J segment 4 bases; nucleotides outside the gene matches: 1. The CDR3 spans 14 residues. The V gene's germline CDR1 is SEHNR and CDR2 FQNEAQ (reference sequence).

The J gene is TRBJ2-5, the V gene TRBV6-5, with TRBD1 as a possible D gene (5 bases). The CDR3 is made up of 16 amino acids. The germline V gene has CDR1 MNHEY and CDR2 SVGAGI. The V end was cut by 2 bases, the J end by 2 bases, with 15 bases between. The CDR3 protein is CASSYGAVYIQETQYF. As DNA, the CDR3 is TGTGCCAGCAGTTACGGGGCAGTGTACATACAAGAGACCCAGTACTTC.

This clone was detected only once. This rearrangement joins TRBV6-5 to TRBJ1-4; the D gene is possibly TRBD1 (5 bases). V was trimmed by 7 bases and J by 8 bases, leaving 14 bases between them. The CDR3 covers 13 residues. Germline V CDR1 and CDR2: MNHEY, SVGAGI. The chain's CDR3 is CASKTREGEKLFF. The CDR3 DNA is TGTGCCAGCAAGACCCGAGAGGGGGAAAAACTGTTTTTT.

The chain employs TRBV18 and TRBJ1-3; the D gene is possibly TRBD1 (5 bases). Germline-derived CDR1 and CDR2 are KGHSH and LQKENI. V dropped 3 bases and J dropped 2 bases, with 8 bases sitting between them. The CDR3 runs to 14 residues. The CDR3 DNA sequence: TGTGCCAGCTCACCCGGGACTGCTGGAAACACCATATATTTT. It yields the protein CASSPGTAGNTIYF. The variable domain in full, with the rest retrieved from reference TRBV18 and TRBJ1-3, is NAGVMQNPRHLVRRRGQEARLRCSPMKGHSHVYWYRQLPEEGLKFMVYLQKENIIDESGMPKERFSAEFPKEGPSILRIQQVVRGDSAAYFCASSPGTAGNTIYFGEGSWLTVV.

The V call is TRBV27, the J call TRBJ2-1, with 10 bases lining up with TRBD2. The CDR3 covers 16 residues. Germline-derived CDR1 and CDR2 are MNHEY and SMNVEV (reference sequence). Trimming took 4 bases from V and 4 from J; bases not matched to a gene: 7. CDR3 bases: TGTGCCAGCAGTTCTGGGATAGCGGGGGGTTACAATGAGCAGTTCTTC. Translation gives CASSSGIAGGYNEQFF.

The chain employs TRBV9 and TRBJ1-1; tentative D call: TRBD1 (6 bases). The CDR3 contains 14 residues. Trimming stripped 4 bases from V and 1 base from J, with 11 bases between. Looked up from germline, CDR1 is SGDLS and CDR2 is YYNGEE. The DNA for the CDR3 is TGTGCCAGCAGCACTGGACAGCAGAACACTGAAGCTTTCTTT. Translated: CASSTGQQNTEAFF.

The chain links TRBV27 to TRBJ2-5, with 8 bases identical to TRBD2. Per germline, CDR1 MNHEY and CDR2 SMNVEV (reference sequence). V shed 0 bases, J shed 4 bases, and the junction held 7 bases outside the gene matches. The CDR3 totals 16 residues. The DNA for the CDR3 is TGTGCCAGCAGTTTATCAACGGGACTAGGGCGAGAGACCCAGTACTTC. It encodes CASSLSTGLGRETQYF.

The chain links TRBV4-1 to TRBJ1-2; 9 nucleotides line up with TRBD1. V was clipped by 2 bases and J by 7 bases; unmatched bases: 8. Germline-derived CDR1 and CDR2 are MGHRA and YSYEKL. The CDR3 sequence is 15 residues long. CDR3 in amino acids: CASSQPNRGHFGYTF. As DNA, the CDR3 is TGCGCCAGCAGCCAACCCAACAGGGGGCATTTTGGCTACACCTTC.

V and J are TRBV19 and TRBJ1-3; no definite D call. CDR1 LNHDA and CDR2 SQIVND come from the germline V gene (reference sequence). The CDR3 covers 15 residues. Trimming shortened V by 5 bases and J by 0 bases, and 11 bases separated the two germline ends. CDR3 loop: CASSRPLTSGNTIYF. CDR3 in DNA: TGTGCCAGTAGTCGTCCTCTCACCTCTGGAAACACCATATATTTT. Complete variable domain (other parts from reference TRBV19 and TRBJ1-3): DGGITQSPKYLFRKEGQNVTLSCEQNLNHDAMYWYRQDPGQGLRLIYYSQIVNDFQKGDIAEGYSVSREKKESFPLTVTSAQKNPTAFYLCASSRPLTSGNTIYFGEGSWLTVV.

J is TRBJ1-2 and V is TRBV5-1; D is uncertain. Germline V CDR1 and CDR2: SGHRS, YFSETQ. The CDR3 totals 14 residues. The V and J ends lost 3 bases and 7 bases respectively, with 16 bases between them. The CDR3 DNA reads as TGCGCCAGCAGCTACGAGGAAGGGAATGCTGGCTACACCTTC. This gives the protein CASSYEEGNAGYTF.

CDR3 DNA sequence: TGTGCCAGCAGTTTATTCCCCTACGAGCAGTACTTC. Its translation is CASSLFPYEQYF. This sequence joins TRBV27 and TRBJ2-7, with D hard to call. Germline V gene lookup returns CDR1 MNHEY and CDR2 SMNVEV (reference sequence). V was trimmed by 1 base and J by 2 bases, leaving 3 bases between them. The CDR3 totals 12 residues.

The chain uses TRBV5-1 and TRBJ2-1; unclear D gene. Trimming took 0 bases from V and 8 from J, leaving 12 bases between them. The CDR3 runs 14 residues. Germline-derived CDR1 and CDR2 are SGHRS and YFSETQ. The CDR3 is CASSLEGRWDEQFF. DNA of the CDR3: TGCGCCAGCAGCTTGGAGGGCCGCTGGGATGAGCAGTTCTTC. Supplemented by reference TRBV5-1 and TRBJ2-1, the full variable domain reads KAGVTQTPRYLIKTRGQQVTLSCSPISGHRSVSWYQQTPGQGLQFLFEYFSETQRNKGNFPGRFSGRQFSNSRSEMNVSTLELGDSALYLCASSLEGRWDEQFFGPGTRLTVL.

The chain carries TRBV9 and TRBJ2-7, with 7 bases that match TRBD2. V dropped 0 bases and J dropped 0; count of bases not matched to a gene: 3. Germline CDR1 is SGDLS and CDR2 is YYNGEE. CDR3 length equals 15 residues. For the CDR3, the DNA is TGTGCCAGCAGCGTAGACCCGGGAGGCTCCTACGAGCAGTACTTC. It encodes CASSVDPGGSYEQYF.

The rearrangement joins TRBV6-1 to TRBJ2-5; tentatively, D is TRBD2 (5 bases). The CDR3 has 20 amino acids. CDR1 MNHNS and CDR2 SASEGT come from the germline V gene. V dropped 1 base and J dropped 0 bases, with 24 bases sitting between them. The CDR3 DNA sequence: TGTGCCAGCAGTGAAGTAGCCGCCCGGGGTCTCTCGAGATACCAAGAGACCCAGTACTTC. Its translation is CASSEVAARGLSRYQETQYF.

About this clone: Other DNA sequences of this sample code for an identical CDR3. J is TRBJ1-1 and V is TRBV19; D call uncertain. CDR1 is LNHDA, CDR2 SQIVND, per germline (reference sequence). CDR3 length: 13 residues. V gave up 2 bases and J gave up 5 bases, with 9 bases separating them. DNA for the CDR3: TGTGCCAGTAGTATAAAGGTTGGGACTGAAGCTTTCTTT. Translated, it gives CASSIKVGTEAFF.

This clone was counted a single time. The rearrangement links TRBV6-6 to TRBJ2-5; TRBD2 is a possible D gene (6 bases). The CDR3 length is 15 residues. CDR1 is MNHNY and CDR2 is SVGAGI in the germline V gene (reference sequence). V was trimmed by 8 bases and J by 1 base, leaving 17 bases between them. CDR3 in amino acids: CASRVWGGAQETQYF. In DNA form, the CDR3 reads TGTGCCAGCCGAGTTTGGGGAGGAGCCCAAGAGACCCAGTACTTC.

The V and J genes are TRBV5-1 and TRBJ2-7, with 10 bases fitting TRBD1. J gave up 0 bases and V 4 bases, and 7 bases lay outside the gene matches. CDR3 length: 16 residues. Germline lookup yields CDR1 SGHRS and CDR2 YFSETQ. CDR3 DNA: TGCGCCAGCAGCCCGGGACAGGGGCCGAGCTCCTACGAGCAGTACTTC. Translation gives CASSPGQGPSSYEQYF.

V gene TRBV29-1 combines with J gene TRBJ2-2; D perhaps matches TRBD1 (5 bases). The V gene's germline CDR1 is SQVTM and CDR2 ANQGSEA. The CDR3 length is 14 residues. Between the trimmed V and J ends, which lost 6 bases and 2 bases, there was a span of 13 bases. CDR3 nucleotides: TGCAGCGTAAGGACAAACTCTAACACCGGGGAGCTGTTTTTT. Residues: CSVRTNSNTGELFF.

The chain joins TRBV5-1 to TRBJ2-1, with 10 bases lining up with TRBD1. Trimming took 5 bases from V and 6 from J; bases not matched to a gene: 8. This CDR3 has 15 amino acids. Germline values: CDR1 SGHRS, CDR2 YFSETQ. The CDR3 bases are TGCGCCAGCAGAACCGGGACAGGGGACATCAATGAGCAGTTCTTC. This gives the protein CASRTGTGDINEQFF.